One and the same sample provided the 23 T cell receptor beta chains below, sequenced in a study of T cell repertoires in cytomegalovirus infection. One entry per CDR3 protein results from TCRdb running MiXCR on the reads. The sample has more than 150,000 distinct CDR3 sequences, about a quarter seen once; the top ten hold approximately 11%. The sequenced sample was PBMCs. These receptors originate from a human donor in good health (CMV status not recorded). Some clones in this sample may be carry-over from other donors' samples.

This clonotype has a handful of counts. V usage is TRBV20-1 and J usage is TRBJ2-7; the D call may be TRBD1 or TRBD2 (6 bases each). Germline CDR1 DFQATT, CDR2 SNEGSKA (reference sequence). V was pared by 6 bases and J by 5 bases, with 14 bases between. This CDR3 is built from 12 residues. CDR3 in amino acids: CSAQGRRNEQYF. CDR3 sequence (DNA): TGCAGTGCCCAGGGGAGGCGGAACGAGCAGTACTTC.

CDR3 protein: CASTSEQVTGELFF. In nucleotides, the CDR3 is TGTGCCAGCACCTCCGAACAGGTGACCGGGGAGCTGTTTTTT. This sequence joins TRBV27 and TRBJ2-2, with a tentative D call TRBD1 (5 bases). V lost 7 bases and J 5 bases, leaving 14 bases between the germline ends. Germline lookup yields CDR1 MNHEY and CDR2 SMNVEV (reference sequence). The CDR3 totals 14 residues.

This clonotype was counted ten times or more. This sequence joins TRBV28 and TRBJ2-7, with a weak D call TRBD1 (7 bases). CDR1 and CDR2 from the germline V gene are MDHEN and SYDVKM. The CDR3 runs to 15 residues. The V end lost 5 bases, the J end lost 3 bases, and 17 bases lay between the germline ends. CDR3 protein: CASSKNRGGVYEQYF. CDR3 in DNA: TGTGCCAGCAGTAAAAACAGGGGAGGCGTCTACGAGCAGTACTTC.

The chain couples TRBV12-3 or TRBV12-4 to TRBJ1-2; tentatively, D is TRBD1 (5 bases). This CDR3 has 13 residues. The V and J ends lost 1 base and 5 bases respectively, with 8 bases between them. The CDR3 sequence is CASSLGGWYGYTF. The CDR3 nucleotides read TGTGCCAGCAGTTTAGGGGGGTGGTATGGCTACACCTTC.

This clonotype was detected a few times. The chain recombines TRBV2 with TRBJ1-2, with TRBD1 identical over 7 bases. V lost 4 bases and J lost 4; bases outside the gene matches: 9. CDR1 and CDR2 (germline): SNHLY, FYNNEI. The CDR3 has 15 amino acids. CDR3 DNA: TGTGCCAGCAGTGCTGCAGGGGGGGGGATCTATGGCTACACCTTC. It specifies CASSAAGGGIYGYTF. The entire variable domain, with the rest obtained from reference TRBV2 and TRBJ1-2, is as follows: EPEVTQTPSHQVTQMGQEVILRCVPISNHLYFYWYRQILGQKVEFLVSFYNNEISEKSEIFDDQFSVERPDGSNFTLKIRSTKLEDSAMYFCASSAAGGGIYGYTFGSGTRLTVV.

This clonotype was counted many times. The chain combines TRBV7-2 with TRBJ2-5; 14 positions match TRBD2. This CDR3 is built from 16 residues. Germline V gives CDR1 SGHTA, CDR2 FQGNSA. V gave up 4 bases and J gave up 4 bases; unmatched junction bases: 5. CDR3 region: CASSSGTSGGRETQYF. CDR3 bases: TGTGCCAGCAGCTCAGGGACTAGCGGGGGTCGAGAGACCCAGTACTTC.

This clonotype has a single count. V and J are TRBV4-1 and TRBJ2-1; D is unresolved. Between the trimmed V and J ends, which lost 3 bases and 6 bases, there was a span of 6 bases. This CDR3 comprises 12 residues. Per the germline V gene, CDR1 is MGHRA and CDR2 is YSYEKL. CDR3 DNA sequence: TGCGCCAGCAGCCACGGTCTCAATGAGCAGTTCTTC. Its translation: CASSHGLNEQFF.

The CDR3 loop reads CASSLFQGRGYTF. Here the CDR3 DNA reads TGTGCCAGCAGTTTATTCCAGGGGAGGGGCTACACCTTC. V is TRBV28 and J is TRBJ1-2, with D possibly TRBD1 on 6 matching bases. The CDR3 sequence is 13 residues long. Germline V gene sequence: CDR1 MDHEN, CDR2 SYDVKM. Trimming took 1 base from V and 8 from J, leaving 11 bases between them.

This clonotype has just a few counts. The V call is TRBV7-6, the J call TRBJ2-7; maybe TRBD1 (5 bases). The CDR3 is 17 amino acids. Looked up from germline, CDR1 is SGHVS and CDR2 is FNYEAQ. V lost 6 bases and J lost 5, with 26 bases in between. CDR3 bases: TGTGCCAGCAGTCTCCGGGTCGGTGGGGCTTCTCACCACGAGCAGTACTTC. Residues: CASSLRVGGASHHEQYF.

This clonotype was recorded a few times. Written as DNA, the CDR3 is TGTGCCAGCACTCAACTTAGCGGGCTCCAAGAGACCCAGTACTTC. Translated, it gives CASTQLSGLQETQYF. This sequence joins TRBV2 and TRBJ2-5; TRBD2 matches 7 bases. Germline assignment: CDR1 SNHLY and CDR2 FYNNEI. CDR3 length equals 15 residues. V lost 7 bases, J lost 1 base, and 9 bases stayed unmatched.

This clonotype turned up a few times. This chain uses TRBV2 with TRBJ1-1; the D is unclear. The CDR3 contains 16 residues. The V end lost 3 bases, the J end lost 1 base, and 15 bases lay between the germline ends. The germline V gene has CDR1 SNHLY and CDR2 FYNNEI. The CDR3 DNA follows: TGTGCCAGCAGTGATAACAGAAAATGGAAGAACACTGAAGCTTTCTTT. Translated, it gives CASSDNRKWKNTEAFF.

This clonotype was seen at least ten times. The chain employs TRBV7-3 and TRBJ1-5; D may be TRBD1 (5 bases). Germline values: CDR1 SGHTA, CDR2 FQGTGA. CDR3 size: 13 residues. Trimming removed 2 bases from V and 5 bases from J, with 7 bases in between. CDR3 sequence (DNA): TGTGCCAGCAGCTTAGACAGTGATCAGCCCCAGCATTTT. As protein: CASSLDSDQPQHF. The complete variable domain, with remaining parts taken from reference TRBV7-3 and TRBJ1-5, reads GAGVSQTPSNKVTEKGKYVELRCDPISGHTALYWYRQSLGQGPEFLIYFQGTGAADDSGLPNDRFFAVRPEGSVSTLKIQRTERGDSAVYLCASSLDSDQPQHFGDGTRLSIL.

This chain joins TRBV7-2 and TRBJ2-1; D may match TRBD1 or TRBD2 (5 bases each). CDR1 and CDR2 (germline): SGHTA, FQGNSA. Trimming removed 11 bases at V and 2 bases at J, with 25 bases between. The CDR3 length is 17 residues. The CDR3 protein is CARTLVPGPRPYNEQFF. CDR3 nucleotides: TGTGCCCGCACCCTAGTACCGGGGCCTCGACCCTACAATGAGCAGTTCTTC.

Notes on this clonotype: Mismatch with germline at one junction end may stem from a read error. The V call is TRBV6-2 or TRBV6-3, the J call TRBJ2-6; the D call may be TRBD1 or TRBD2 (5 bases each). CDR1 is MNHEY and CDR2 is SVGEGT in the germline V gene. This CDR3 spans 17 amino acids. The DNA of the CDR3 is TGTGCCAGCAACCCTCCTCTACGGGGAACTGGGGCCAACGTCCTGATTTTC. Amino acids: CASNPPLRGTGANVLIF.

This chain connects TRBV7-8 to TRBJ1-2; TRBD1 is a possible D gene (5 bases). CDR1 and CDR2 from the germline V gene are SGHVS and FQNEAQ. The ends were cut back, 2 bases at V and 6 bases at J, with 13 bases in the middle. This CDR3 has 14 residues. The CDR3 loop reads CASSLYGRENGYTF. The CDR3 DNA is TGTGCCAGCAGCTTATACGGCAGGGAGAATGGCTACACCTTC.

The CDR3 bases are TGTGCCAGCAGTTTGGGTCAGCCCCAGCATTTT. Its protein is CASSLGQPQHF. This chain uses TRBV28 with TRBJ1-5; D unresolved. Trimming cost V 3 bases and J 6 bases, with 3 bases left between them. The CDR3 covers 11 residues. Germline CDR1 MDHEN, CDR2 SYDVKM. Combining the CDR3 with reference TRBV28 and TRBJ1-5 gives the whole variable domain DVKVTQSSRYLVKRTGEKVFLECVQDMDHENMFWYRQDPGLGLRLIYFSYDVKMKEKGDIPEGYSVSREKKERFSLILESASTNQTSMYLCASSLGQPQHFGDGTRLSIL.

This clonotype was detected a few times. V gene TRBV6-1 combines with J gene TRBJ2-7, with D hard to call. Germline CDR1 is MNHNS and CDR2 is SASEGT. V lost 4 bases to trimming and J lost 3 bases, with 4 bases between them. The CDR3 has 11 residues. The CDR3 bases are TGTGCCAGCAGTGTCGTCTACGAGCAGTACTTC. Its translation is CASSVVYEQYF.

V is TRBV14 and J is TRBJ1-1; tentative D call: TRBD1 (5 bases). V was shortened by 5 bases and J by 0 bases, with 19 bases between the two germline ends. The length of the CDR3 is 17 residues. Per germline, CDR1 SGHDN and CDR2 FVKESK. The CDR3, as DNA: TGTGCCAGCAGCGCATCACTACTGCGGGGCATGAACACTGAAGCTTTCTTT. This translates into CASSASLLRGMNTEAFF.

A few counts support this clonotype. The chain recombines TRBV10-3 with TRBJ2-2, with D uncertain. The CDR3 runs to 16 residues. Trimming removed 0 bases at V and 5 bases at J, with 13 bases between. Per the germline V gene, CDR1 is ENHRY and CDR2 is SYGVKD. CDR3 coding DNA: TGTGCCATCAGTGAGTCGGGTAGTAGCTTTACCGGGGAGCTGTTTTTT. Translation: CAISESGSSFTGELFF.

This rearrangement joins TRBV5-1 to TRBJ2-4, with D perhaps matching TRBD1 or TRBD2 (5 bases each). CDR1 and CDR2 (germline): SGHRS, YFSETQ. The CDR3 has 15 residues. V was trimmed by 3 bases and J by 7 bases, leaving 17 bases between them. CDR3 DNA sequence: TGCGCCAGCAGCTCCTCCGGGACCAGCGGTAACATTCAGTACTTC. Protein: CASSSSGTSGNIQYF.

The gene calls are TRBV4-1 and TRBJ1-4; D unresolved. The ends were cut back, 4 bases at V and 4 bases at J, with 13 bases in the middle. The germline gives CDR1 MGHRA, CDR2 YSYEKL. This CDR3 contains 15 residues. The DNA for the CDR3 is TGCGCCAGCAGCCCCGTTTTTGGGAGTAATGAAAAACTGTTTTTT. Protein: CASSPVFGSNEKLFF.

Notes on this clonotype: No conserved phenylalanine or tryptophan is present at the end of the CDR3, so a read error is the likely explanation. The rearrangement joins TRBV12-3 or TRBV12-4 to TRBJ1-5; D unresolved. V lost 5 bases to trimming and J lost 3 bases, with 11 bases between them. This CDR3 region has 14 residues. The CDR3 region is CASSPAVNNQPQHL. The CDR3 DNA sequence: TGTGCCAGCAGTCCCGCGGTGAACAATCAGCCCCAGCATCTT.

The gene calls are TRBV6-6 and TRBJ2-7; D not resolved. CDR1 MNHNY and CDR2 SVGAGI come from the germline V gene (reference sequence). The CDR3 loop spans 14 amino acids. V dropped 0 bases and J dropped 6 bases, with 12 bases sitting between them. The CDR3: CASSYSTAQAEQYF. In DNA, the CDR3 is TGTGCCAGCAGTTACTCGACCGCTCAGGCCGAGCAGTACTTC.